These 24 T cell receptor beta chains came from one sample sequenced in a study of cytomegalovirus exposure and HLA in healthy donors. This table comes from immunoSEQ multiplex PCR, and its TCRdb copy is limited to in-frame clones, with some not included. Found here are 73,000 or so clones, around 94% of them singletons; the top ten hold approximately 3%. Sequenced: PBMCs. The receptor set was obtained from a woman between 18 and 29 years old in good health and CMV-seropositive.

This chain uses TRBV11-2 with TRBJ1-5; no reliable D call. Germline V gene data show CDR1 as SGHAT and CDR2 as FQNNGV. This CDR3 contains 15 residues. V lost 6 bases to trimming and J lost 4 bases, with 16 bases between them. CDR3 region: CASSSSPTPNQPQHF. The DNA for the CDR3 is TGTGCCAGCAGTTCATCGCCAACTCCTAATCAGCCCCAGCATTTT.

CDR3 in amino acids: CASSQDVASMNTEAFF. The CDR3, as DNA: TGTGCCAGCAGCCAAGATGTGGCCAGTATGAACACTGAAGCTTTCTTT. The V and J genes are TRBV4-2 and TRBJ1-1; D is ambiguous. Trimming took off 0 bases at V and 0 bases at J, with 11 bases between the two ends. This CDR3 spans 16 amino acids. The germline V gene has CDR1 LGHNA and CDR2 YNFKEQ.

The rearrangement links TRBV28 to TRBJ2-6; a weak D match, TRBD1 (5 bases). CDR3 length equals 19 residues. The germline V and J ends were trimmed by 6 bases and 2 bases, with 23 bases remaining between them. Germline loops: CDR1 MDHEN, CDR2 SYDVKM. The CDR3 DNA reads TGTGCCAGCAGCCATCCGGGCGTGGGGCGCCTCCCTGGGGCCAACGTCCTGACTTTC. Translating it yields CASSHPGVGRLPGANVLTF. Full variable domain (remainder filled in from reference TRBV28 and TRBJ2-6): DVKVTQSSRYLVKRTGEKVFLECVQDMDHENMFWYRQDPGLGLRLIYFSYDVKMKEKGDIPEGYSVSREKKERFSLILESASTNQTSMYLCASSHPGVGRLPGANVLTFGAGSRLTVL.

The J gene is TRBJ1-2, the V gene TRBV28; 7 bases are a match to TRBD1. V shed 7 bases, J shed 7 bases, and the junction held 15 bases outside the gene matches. CDR3 length: 15 amino acids. Germline assignment: CDR1 MDHEN and CDR2 SYDVKM. The CDR3 loop reads CASTSETTGRTGYTF. CDR3 nucleotides: TGTGCCAGCACCTCGGAAACGACAGGGAGAACTGGCTACACCTTC.

The rearrangement uses TRBV19 and TRBJ1-2, with D possibly matching TRBD1 (6 bases). Trimming cost V 6 bases and J 3 bases, with 20 bases left between them. CDR1 and CDR2 (germline): LNHDA, SQIVND (reference sequence). CDR3 length: 16 amino acids. The chain's CDR3 is CASSLQAGTSYYGYTF. The CDR3 region has the DNA TGTGCCAGTAGCCTACAAGCCGGGACATCCTACTATGGCTACACCTTC.

The chain recombines TRBV11-2 with TRBJ2-7, with a tentative D call TRBD2 (6 bases). The germline V and J ends were trimmed by 0 bases and 6 bases, with 15 bases remaining between them. The CDR3 contains 15 residues. Germline assignment: CDR1 SGHAT and CDR2 FQNNGV. CDR3 sequence: CASSLDGGLQREQYF. The CDR3 DNA reads as TGTGCCAGCAGCTTAGATGGGGGGTTACAGCGCGAGCAGTACTTC.

The chain combines TRBV6-6 with TRBJ1-2; D ambiguous. In germline, CDR1 is MNHNY, CDR2 SVGAGI (reference sequence). The CDR3 is 14 residues long. V was pared by 0 bases and J by 7 bases, with 12 bases between. The CDR3 reads CASSYSSESGGYTF. CDR3 sequence (DNA): TGTGCCAGCAGTTACTCATCTGAGAGTGGTGGCTACACCTTC.

The chain uses TRBV5-4 and TRBJ2-1, with TRBD2 matching over 9 bases. Germline trimming cut 4 bases from V and 3 bases from J; bases unmatched to any gene: 11. The CDR3 contains 17 residues. In germline, CDR1 is SGHNT, CDR2 YYREEE (reference sequence). CDR3 protein: CASSLTKLAGFYNEQFF. CDR3 nucleotide sequence: TGTGCCAGCAGCCTAACGAAGCTAGCGGGGTTCTACAATGAGCAGTTCTTC. Looking up the rest from reference TRBV5-4 and TRBJ2-1 gives the full variable domain: ETGVTQSPTHLIKTRGQQVTLRCSSQSGHNTVSWYQQALGQGPQFIFQYYREEENGRGNFPPRFSGLQFPNYSSELNVNALELDDSALYLCASSLTKLAGFYNEQFFGPGTRLTVL.

V gene TRBV4-3 combines with J gene TRBJ2-7; the D gene is possibly TRBD1 (6 bases). The CDR3 is 14 residues long. Germline loops: CDR1 LGHNA, CDR2 YSLEER. V lost 3 bases and J 2 bases, leaving 11 bases between the germline ends. This CDR3 reads CASSHKGQTYEQYF. The CDR3 DNA is TGCGCCAGCAGCCACAAAGGACAGACCTACGAGCAGTACTTC.

The chain carries TRBV2 and TRBJ1-1; D gene unclear. V lost 2 bases and J 7 bases, leaving 11 bases between the germline ends. The CDR3 is 13 residues long. Germline V lookup: CDR1 SNHLY, CDR2 FYNNEI. The CDR3 DNA is TGTGCCAGCAGTGAAAGTAGTTACAGTGAAGCTTTCTTT. It specifies CASSESSYSEAFF.

This chain uses TRBV5-1 with TRBJ1-2; TRBD1 matches 8 bases. The CDR3 extends over 14 amino acids. In germline, CDR1 is SGHRS, CDR2 YFSETQ. V was pared by 6 bases and J by 7 bases, with 11 bases of the junction left unmatched. The CDR3 loop is CASTKTGEVFGYTF. CDR3 DNA: TGCGCCAGCACCAAGACAGGGGAGGTGTTTGGCTACACCTTC. The entire variable domain, with the rest obtained from reference TRBV5-1 and TRBJ1-2, is as follows: KAGVTQTPRYLIKTRGQQVTLSCSPISGHRSVSWYQQTPGQGLQFLFEYFSETQRNKGNFPGRFSGRQFSNSRSEMNVSTLELGDSALYLCASTKTGEVFGYTFGSGTRLTVV.

The chain recombines TRBV28 with TRBJ1-6; tentative D call: TRBD1 (5 bases). Germline-derived CDR1 and CDR2 are MDHEN and SYDVKM. Trimming cost V 6 bases and J 7 bases, with 16 bases left between them. The CDR3 covers 15 residues. CDR3 in DNA: TGTGCCAGCAGCGCCAACAGGATCAACAATTCACCCCTCCACTTT. This sequence encodes CASSANRINNSPLHF.

The chain couples TRBV6-5 to TRBJ2-1, with TRBD1 matching 10 bases. The J segment lost 0 bases and the V segment lost 6 bases, leaving 2 bases of the junction unmatched. The CDR3 runs 15 residues. CDR1 MNHEY and CDR2 SVGAGI come from the germline V gene. The CDR3 loop is CASRGDRGSYNEQFF. Here the CDR3 DNA reads TGTGCCAGCAGGGGGGACAGGGGCTCCTACAATGAGCAGTTCTTC.

The rearrangement joins TRBV7-8 to TRBJ1-1, with D possibly matching TRBD1 (5 bases). This CDR3 is 15 amino acids long. V lost 5 bases and J lost 5, with 18 bases in between. Germline V gives CDR1 SGHVS, CDR2 FQNEAQ. CDR3 region: CASSVAGHLETEAFF. The CDR3 region has the DNA TGTGCCAGCAGCGTTGCAGGACACCTCGAGACTGAAGCTTTCTTT.

This clone was seen only a few times. The rearrangement uses TRBV10-3 and TRBJ2-3; maybe TRBD1 (6 bases). V gave up 0 bases and J gave up 0 bases, with 10 bases separating them. CDR1 is ENHRY, CDR2 SYGVKD, per germline. The CDR3 totals 16 residues. This CDR3 reads CAISESGGGSTDTQYF. The DNA for the CDR3 is TGTGCCATCAGTGAGTCTGGGGGCGGTAGCACAGATACGCAGTATTTT.

The chain employs TRBV5-1 and TRBJ2-1; a possible D gene is TRBD2 (7 bases). Trimming shortened V by 4 bases and J by 4 bases, and 18 bases separated the two germline ends. This CDR3 is built from 16 residues. CDR1 and CDR2 (germline): SGHRS, YFSETQ. DNA of the CDR3: TGCGCCAGCAGCCACAGGGCGGGAGAAAGGTACAATGAGCAGTTCTTC. Residues: CASSHRAGERYNEQFF. The variable domain in full, with the rest retrieved from reference TRBV5-1 and TRBJ2-1, is KAGVTQTPRYLIKTRGQQVTLSCSPISGHRSVSWYQQTPGQGLQFLFEYFSETQRNKGNFPGRFSGRQFSNSRSEMNVSTLELGDSALYLCASSHRAGERYNEQFFGPGTRLTVL.

The rearrangement uses TRBV5-4 and TRBJ2-7, with 8 bases lining up with TRBD1. Germline loops: CDR1 SGHNT, CDR2 YYREEE (reference sequence). The CDR3 covers 13 residues. The junction had 4 bases not matched to a gene; V was cut back by 2 bases and J by 6 bases. CDR3: CASSLNGQGEQYF. In DNA, the CDR3 is TGTGCCAGCAGCTTAAATGGACAGGGCGAGCAGTACTTC. Full variable domain (remainder filled in from reference TRBV5-4 and TRBJ2-7): ETGVTQSPTHLIKTRGQQVTLRCSSQSGHNTVSWYQQALGQGPQFIFQYYREEENGRGNFPPRFSGLQFPNYSSELNVNALELDDSALYLCASSLNGQGEQYFGPGTRLTVT.

This chain uses TRBV10-3 with TRBJ2-7; TRBD1 agrees at 7 bases. Germline CDR1 ENHRY, CDR2 SYGVKD. This CDR3 is 13 amino acids long. With V trimmed by 6 bases and J by 2 bases, 4 bases remained unmatched. Here the CDR3 DNA reads TGTGCCATCAGCGACAGGGAAGCCTACGAGCAGTACTTC. Translation gives CAISDREAYEQYF.

The CDR3: CASSLERESVGELFF. As DNA, the CDR3 is TGTGCCAGCAGCTTAGAGCGGGAGTCGGTCGGGGAGCTGTTTTTT. The J gene is TRBJ2-2, the V gene TRBV13; 8 nucleotides line up with TRBD2. Germline assignment: CDR1 PRHDT and CDR2 FYEKMQ (reference sequence). This CDR3 is built from 15 residues. Trimming removed 1 base from V and 7 bases from J; junction bases left unmatched: 5.

J is TRBJ2-5 and V is TRBV4-1; 8 bases match TRBD2. The CDR3 covers 14 residues. Trimming took 0 bases from V and 5 from J; bases not matched to a gene: 2. Germline lookup yields CDR1 MGHRA and CDR2 YSYEKL. CDR3 sequence reads: CASSQEGGRETQYF. CDR3 nucleotide sequence: TGCGCCAGCAGCCAAGAGGGCGGGAGGGAGACCCAGTACTTC.

The chain couples TRBV6-6 to TRBJ1-6; D gene ambiguous. Germline CDR1 MNHNY, CDR2 SVGAGI (reference sequence). Trimming removed 6 bases from V and 11 bases from J, with 11 bases in between. The CDR3 is 12 residues long. For the CDR3, the DNA is TGTGCCAGCAGCCCAGACTCGGCACCCCTCCACTTT. Residues: CASSPDSAPLHF.

The genes are TRBV30 and TRBJ2-1, with 9 bases aligning to TRBD2. The CDR3 sequence is 17 residues long. CDR1 is GTSNPN and CDR2 is SVGIG in the germline V gene (reference sequence). Trimming took 3 bases from V and 2 from J; bases not matched to a gene: 11. CDR3 bases: TGTGCCTGGAGGACGGCGGGACTAGCCCCAACCTACAATGAGCAGTTCTTC. This translates into CAWRTAGLAPTYNEQFF.

This clone was counted a single time. The chain has TRBV30 and TRBJ1-2; no clear D gene. The CDR3 has 13 residues. V lost 5 bases, J lost 1 base, and 11 bases lay in between. Germline V gene data show CDR1 as GTSNPN and CDR2 as SVGIG (reference sequence). The CDR3 region has the DNA TGTGCCTGGGAGTTCTCTGATAACTATGGCTACACCTTC. Amino acid sequence: CAWEFSDNYGYTF.

This clone was counted once. The chain links TRBV7-9 to TRBJ1-5; 7 bases are a match to TRBD1. Germline CDR1 is SEHNR and CDR2 is FQNEAQ (reference sequence). The CDR3 contains 16 residues. V shed 3 bases and J 3 bases; nucleotides not matched to a gene: 8. In DNA, the CDR3 is TGTGCCAGCAGCTTCGAGGGGGCGCGAGCCAATCAGCCCCAGCATTTT. It yields the protein CASSFEGARANQPQHF.